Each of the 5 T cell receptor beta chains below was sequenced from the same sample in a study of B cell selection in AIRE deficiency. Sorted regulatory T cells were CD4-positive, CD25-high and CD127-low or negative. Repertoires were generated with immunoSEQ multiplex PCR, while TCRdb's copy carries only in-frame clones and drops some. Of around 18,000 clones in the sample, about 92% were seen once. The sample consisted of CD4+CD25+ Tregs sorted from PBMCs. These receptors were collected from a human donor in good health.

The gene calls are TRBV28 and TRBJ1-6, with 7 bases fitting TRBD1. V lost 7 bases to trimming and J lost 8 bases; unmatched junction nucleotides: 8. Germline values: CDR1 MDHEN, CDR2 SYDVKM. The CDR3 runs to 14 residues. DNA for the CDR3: TGTGCCAGCAACGCCGGGACAGCCTATTCACCCCTCCACTTT. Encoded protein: CASNAGTAYSPLHF.

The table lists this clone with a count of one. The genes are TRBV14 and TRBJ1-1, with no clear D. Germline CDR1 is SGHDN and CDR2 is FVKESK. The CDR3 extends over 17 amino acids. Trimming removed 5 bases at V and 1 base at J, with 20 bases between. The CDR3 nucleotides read TGTGCCAGCAGCTTGCCGGGAGCTGGGTTTAGGAACACTGAAGCTTTCTTT. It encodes CASSLPGAGFRNTEAFF. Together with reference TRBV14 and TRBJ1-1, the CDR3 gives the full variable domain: EAGVTQFPSHSVIEKGQTVTLRCDPISGHDNLYWYRRVMGKEIKFLLHFVKESKQDESGMPNNRFLAERTGGTYSTLKVQPAELEDSGVYFCASSLPGAGFRNTEAFFGQGTRLTVV.

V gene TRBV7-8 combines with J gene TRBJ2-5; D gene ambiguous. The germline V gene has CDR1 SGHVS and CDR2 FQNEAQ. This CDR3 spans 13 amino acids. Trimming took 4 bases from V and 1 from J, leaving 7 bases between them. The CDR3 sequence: CASSWSSQETQYF. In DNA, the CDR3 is TGTGCCAGCAGCTGGTCCAGCCAAGAGACCCAGTACTTC.

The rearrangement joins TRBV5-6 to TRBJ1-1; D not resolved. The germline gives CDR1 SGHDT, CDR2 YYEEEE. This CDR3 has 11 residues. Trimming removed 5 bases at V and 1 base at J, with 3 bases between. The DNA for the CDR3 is TGTGCCAGCAGTCGGAACACTGAAGCTTTCTTT. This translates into CASSRNTEAFF.

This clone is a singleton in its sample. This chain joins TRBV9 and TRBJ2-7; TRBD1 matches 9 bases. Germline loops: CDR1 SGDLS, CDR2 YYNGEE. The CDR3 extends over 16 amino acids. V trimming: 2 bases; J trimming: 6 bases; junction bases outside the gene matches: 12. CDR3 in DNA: TGTGCCAGCAGCGTTAGTTTGGGGACAGGGTTAACCGAGCAGTACTTC. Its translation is CASSVSLGTGLTEQYF.